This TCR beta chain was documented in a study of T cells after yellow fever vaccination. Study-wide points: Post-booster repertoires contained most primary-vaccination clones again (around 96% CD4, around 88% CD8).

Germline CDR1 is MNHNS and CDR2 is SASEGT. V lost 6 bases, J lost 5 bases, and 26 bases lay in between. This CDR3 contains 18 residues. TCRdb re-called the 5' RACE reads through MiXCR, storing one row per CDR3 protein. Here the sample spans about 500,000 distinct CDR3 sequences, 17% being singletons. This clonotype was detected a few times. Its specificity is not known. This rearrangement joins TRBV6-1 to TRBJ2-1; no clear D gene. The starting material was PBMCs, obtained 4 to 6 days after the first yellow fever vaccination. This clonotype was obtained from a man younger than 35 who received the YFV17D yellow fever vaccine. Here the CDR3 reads CASSRQGRNYNPHNEQFF. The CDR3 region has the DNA TGTGCCAGCAGCAGACAAGGACGGAACTATAACCCCCACAATGAGCAGTTCTTC.